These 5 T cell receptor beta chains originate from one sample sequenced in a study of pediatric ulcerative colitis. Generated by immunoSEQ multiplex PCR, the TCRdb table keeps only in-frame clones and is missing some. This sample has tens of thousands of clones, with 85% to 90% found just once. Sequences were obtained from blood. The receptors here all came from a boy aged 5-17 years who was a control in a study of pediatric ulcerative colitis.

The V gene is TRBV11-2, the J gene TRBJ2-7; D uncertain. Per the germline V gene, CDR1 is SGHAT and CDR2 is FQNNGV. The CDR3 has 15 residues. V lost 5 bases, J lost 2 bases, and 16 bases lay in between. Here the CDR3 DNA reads TGTGCCAGCAGCCCCGCAGGATTGGGCCCCTACGAGCAGTACTTC. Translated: CASSPAGLGPYEQYF.

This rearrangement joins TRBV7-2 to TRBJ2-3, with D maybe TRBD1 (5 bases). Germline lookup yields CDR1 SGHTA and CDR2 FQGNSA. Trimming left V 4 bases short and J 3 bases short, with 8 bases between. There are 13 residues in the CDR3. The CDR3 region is CASSSRQTDTQYF. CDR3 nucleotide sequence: TGTGCCAGCAGCTCAAGACAGACAGATACGCAGTATTTT.

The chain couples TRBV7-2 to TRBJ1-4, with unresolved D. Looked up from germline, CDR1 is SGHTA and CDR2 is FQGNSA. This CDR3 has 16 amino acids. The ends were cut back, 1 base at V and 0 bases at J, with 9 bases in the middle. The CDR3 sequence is CASSLEIQATNEKLFF. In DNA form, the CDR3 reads TGTGCCAGCAGCTTAGAAATCCAGGCAACTAATGAAAAACTGTTTTTT.

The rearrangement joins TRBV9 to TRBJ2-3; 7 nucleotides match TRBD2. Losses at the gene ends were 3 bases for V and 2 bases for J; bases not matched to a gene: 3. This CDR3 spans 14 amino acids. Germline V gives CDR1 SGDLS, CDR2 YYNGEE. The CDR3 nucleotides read TGTGCCAGCAGCGAGGGACTATCCACAGATACGCAGTATTTT. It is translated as CASSEGLSTDTQYF.

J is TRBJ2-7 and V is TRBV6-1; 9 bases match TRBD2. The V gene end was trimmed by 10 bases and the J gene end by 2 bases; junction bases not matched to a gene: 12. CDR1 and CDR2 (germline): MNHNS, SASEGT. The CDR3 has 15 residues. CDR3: CAIMRGSGSPYEQYF. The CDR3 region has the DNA TGTGCCATTATGAGGGGTAGCGGGAGTCCCTACGAGCAGTACTTC.